A selection of T cell receptor beta chains follows, all from one sample in a study of control samples from healthy donors and cancer patients. Method: immunoSEQ multiplex PCR; TCRdb's copy keeps in-frame clones and lacks some. The sample shows 95,000 to 130,000 clones, 93% of them seen only once. Sequencing used blood. The receptors derive from a young man in good health. Each CDR3 is given with its conserved first and last residue. The order of the fields is D gene, CDR3 length, V gene, clone size, J gene, CDR3 protein, CDR3 DNA. D genes are given only for firm matches. Some rows have no size entry. The others give once, few or many, or a class for an expanded clone.

d_gene: -; len: 14; v_gene: TRBV7-2; abundance: -; j_gene: TRBJ2-3; CDR3aa: CASSSGLIPDTQYF; CDR3nt: TGTGCCAGCAGCTCCGGTTTAATCCCAGATACGCAGTATTTT
d_gene: -; len: 14; v_gene: TRBV6-2/TRBV6-3; abundance: -; j_gene: TRBJ1-2; CDR3aa: CASSLGRPFYGYTF; CDR3nt: TGTGCCAGCAGCCTGGGACGGCCATTCTATGGCTACACCTTC
d_gene: -; len: 15; v_gene: TRBV11-2; abundance: -; j_gene: TRBJ2-7; CDR3aa: CASSLEAGAPYEQYF; CDR3nt: TGTGCCAGCAGCTTAGAAGCAGGGGCTCCCTACGAGCAGTACTTC
d_gene: -; len: 15; v_gene: TRBV4-1; abundance: -; j_gene: TRBJ1-4; CDR3aa: CASSQSGFSSEKLFF; CDR3nt: TGCGCCAGCAGCCAAAGTGGGTTTTCGAGTGAAAAACTGTTTTTT
d_gene: TRBD1; len: 19; v_gene: TRBV24-1; abundance: -; j_gene: TRBJ2-2; CDR3aa: CATSDPTKIQGANTGELFF; CDR3nt: TGTGCCACCAGTGATCCAACAAAAATACAGGGGGCGAACACCGGGGAGCTGTTTTTT
d_gene: TRBD2; len: 17; v_gene: TRBV19; abundance: -; j_gene: TRBJ2-6; CDR3aa: CATTRLAGSSGANVLTF; CDR3nt: TGTGCCACTACCAGGCTAGCGGGGTCCTCTGGGGCCAACGTCCTGACTTTC
d_gene: TRBD1; len: 15; v_gene: TRBV6-5; abundance: -; j_gene: TRBJ1-1; CDR3aa: CASSVTGLPNTEAFF; CDR3nt: TGTGCCAGCAGCGTGACAGGGCTCCCTAACACTGAAGCTTTCTTT
d_gene: -; len: 15; v_gene: TRBV3-1/TRBV3-2; abundance: -; j_gene: TRBJ1-2; CDR3aa: CASSQDSGPGKSYTF; CDR3nt: TGTGCCAGCAGCCAAGATTCAGGGCCGGGGAAGAGCTACACCTTC
d_gene: TRBD2; len: 15; v_gene: TRBV18; abundance: few; j_gene: TRBJ2-1; CDR3aa: CASSYPGGLYNEQFF; CDR3nt: TGTGCCAGCTCATACCCGGGGGGGCTATACAATGAGCAGTTCTTC
d_gene: TRBD1; len: 14; v_gene: TRBV7-6; abundance: -; j_gene: TRBJ2-5; CDR3aa: CASSPLDREEAQYF; CDR3nt: TGTGCCAGCAGCCCATTGGACAGGGAAGAGGCCCAGTACTTC
d_gene: -; len: 13; v_gene: TRBV2; abundance: -; j_gene: TRBJ2-3; CDR3aa: CASRRGETDTQYF; CDR3nt: TGTGCCAGCAGACGCGGGGAAACAGATACGCAGTATTTT
d_gene: -; len: 14; v_gene: TRBV7-6; abundance: once; j_gene: TRBJ1-1; CDR3aa: CASSIRGGNTEAFF; CDR3nt: TGTGCCAGCTCCATTAGGGGGGGGAACACTGAAGCTTTCTTT
d_gene: -; len: 15; v_gene: TRBV5-1; abundance: -; j_gene: TRBJ1-2; CDR3aa: CASSLDTALSGGYTF; CDR3nt: TGCGCCAGCAGCTTGGACACAGCCCTCTCTGGTGGCTACACCTTC
d_gene: -; len: 18; v_gene: TRBV21-1; abundance: -; j_gene: TRBJ2-2; CDR3aa: CASSKVGQGRTHTGELFF; CDR3nt: TGTGCCAGCAGCAAAGTCGGACAGGGAAGGACTCACACCGGGGAGCTGTTTTTT
d_gene: -; len: 16; v_gene: TRBV3-1/TRBV3-2; abundance: -; j_gene: TRBJ2-5; CDR3aa: CASSSAGNGFGETQYF; CDR3nt: TGTGCCAGCAGCTCAGCAGGGAATGGTTTCGGGGAGACCCAGTACTTC
d_gene: -; len: 20; v_gene: TRBV13; abundance: -; j_gene: TRBJ2-3; CDR3aa: CASSLGVNIIGYPSTDTQYF; CDR3nt: TGTGCCAGCAGCTTGGGTGTTAACATAATCGGATACCCTAGCACAGATACGCAGTATTTT
d_gene: -; len: 13; v_gene: TRBV6-5; abundance: -; j_gene: TRBJ1-5; CDR3aa: CASRRALDQPQHF; CDR3nt: TGTGCCAGCCGGAGGGCGCTCGATCAGCCCCAGCATTTT
d_gene: -; len: 13; v_gene: TRBV2; abundance: -; j_gene: TRBJ1-5; CDR3aa: CASSEYSNQPQHF; CDR3nt: TGTGCCAGCAGTGAGTATAGCAATCAGCCCCAGCATTTT
d_gene: TRBD1; len: 15; v_gene: TRBV2; abundance: once; j_gene: TRBJ2-7; CDR3aa: CASSRYRDRDHEQYF; CDR3nt: TGTGCCAGCAGCCGATACCGGGACAGGGATCACGAGCAGTACTTC
d_gene: TRBD1; len: 15; v_gene: TRBV6-6; abundance: -; j_gene: TRBJ2-7; CDR3aa: CASSYGGQGDYEQYF; CDR3nt: TGTGCCAGCAGTTACGGAGGACAGGGAGATTACGAGCAGTACTTC
d_gene: -; len: 16; v_gene: TRBV2; abundance: -; j_gene: TRBJ2-6; CDR3aa: CASRKGRNSGANVLTF; CDR3nt: TGTGCCAGCAGGAAGGGACGGAACTCTGGGGCCAACGTCCTGACTTTC
d_gene: -; len: 12; v_gene: TRBV7-9; abundance: -; j_gene: TRBJ1-5; CDR3aa: CASSFSNQPQHF; CDR3nt: TGTGCCAGCAGCTTTTCTAATCAGCCCCAGCATTTT
d_gene: -; len: 15; v_gene: TRBV19; abundance: -; j_gene: TRBJ1-2; CDR3aa: CASSIMGGPGYGYTF; CDR3nt: TGTGCCAGTAGTATAATGGGGGGCCCGGGCTATGGCTACACCTTC